The 21 T cell receptor beta chains below all came from one sample that was sequenced in a study of CD8+CD57+ T cells in acquired aplastic anemia (dated by TCRdb to the late 2010s). Sequencing used an Illumina HiSeq 2000. Genomic DNA served as template for TCR beta VDJ combination and CDR3 sequence profiling. TCRdb handled the public reads itself, with Q25 trimming in fastp and clone calling in MiXCR, and kept productive beta chains. Merged by CDR3 protein, the rows form single entries marked with the most common genes and DNA. In all, the sample holds 250,000 to 350,000 distinct CDR3 sequences, and about 56% of those were seen once. Jointly, the top ten make up roughly 8% of the sample. The sequencing sample was made of sorted CD4+, CD8+, or CD8+CD57+ T cells (not recorded which) from PBMCs. These receptors came from a human donor with severe aplastic anemia or a healthy control (not recorded which).

Remarks on this clonotype: The CDR3 end shows no conserved phenylalanine or tryptophan, and so a read error is likely. This chain joins TRBV7-3 and TRBJ2-5; no reliable D call. V lost 10 bases and J lost 3, with 15 bases in between. Germline lookup yields CDR1 SGHTA and CDR2 FQGTGA. The CDR3 totals 13 residues. Here the CDR3 DNA reads TGTGCCACGGGCCGGAGCAAAGAAGAGACCCAGTACCTT. Translating it yields CATGRSKEETQYL.

This CDR3 reads CASSHGERTEQFF. The CDR3 region has the DNA TGTGCCAGCAGCCACGGGGAAAGGACTGAGCAGTTCTTC. The chain links TRBV7-6 to TRBJ2-1; a possible D gene is TRBD2 (5 bases). Germline assignment: CDR1 SGHVS and CDR2 FNYEAQ. V shed 5 bases and J shed 9 bases, with 14 bases lying between them. CDR3 size: 13 residues.

The chain links TRBV19 to TRBJ2-5; possible D gene TRBD1, 5 bases. The germline CDR1 and CDR2 sequences are LNHDA and SQIVND (reference sequence). V was clipped by 8 bases and J by 4 bases, with 17 bases between them. CDR3 size: 14 residues. CDR3 DNA sequence: TGTGCCAGTGGCGACTCATTAAGGGGAGAGACCCAGTACTTC. It specifies CASGDSLRGETQYF.

The rearrangement uses TRBV11-2 and TRBJ2-2; no firm D call. The germline V and J ends were trimmed by 0 bases and 5 bases, with 10 bases remaining between them. Looked up from germline, CDR1 is SGHAT and CDR2 is FQNNGV. This CDR3 has 15 amino acids. This CDR3 is CASSLEPVVTGELFF. The CDR3 DNA reads TGTGCCAGCAGCTTAGAACCGGTGGTGACCGGGGAGCTGTTTTTT. The full variable domain, completed using reference TRBV11-2 and TRBJ2-2, is EAGVAQSPRYKIIEKRQSVAFWCNPISGHATLYWYQQILGQGPKLLIQFQNNGVVDDSQLPKDRFSAERLKGVDSTLKIQPAKLEDSAVYLCASSLEPVVTGELFFGEGSRLTVL.

About this clonotype itself: This may arise from a read error, as a much more abundant clone is one base away. Here the CDR3 DNA reads TGTGCCGGTAACGGGGAAGGGGGCGCATCCGAAAAACTGTTTTTT. Translation gives CAGNGEGGASEKLFF. The rearrangement uses TRBV19 and TRBJ1-4; 7 nucleotides match TRBD1. Germline trimming cut 11 bases from V and 8 bases from J; bases unmatched to any gene: 17. The CDR3 totals 15 residues. Germline V lookup: CDR1 LNHDA, CDR2 SQIVND (reference sequence). The complete variable domain, with remaining parts taken from reference TRBV19 and TRBJ1-4, reads DGGITQSPKYLFRKEGQNVTLSCEQNLNHDAMYWYRQDPGQGLRLIYYSQIVNDFQKGDIAEGYSVSREKKESFPLTVTSAQKNPTAFYLCAGNGEGGASEKLFFGSGTQLSVL.

The chain links TRBV19 to TRBJ1-5; 10 nucleotides match TRBD1. J lost 1 base, V lost 6 bases, and 3 bases had no gene match. Germline CDR1 is LNHDA and CDR2 is SQIVND (reference sequence). The CDR3 has 15 amino acids. CDR3 bases: TGTGCCAGTAGGGGACAGGGGAGCAGCAATCAGCCCCAGCATTTT. This gives the protein CASRGQGSSNQPQHF.

Concerning this clonotype: At one end, the junction sequence differs from germline, possibly due to a read error. The chain couples TRBV10-3 to TRBJ2-1; the D gene is possibly TRBD2 (5 bases). Germline-derived CDR1 and CDR2 are ENHRY and SYGVKD. The CDR3 is made up of 16 amino acids. CDR3 in amino acids: CAISELDFSSYNEQFF. The CDR3 nucleotides read TGTGCCATCAGTGAGTTGGACTTCAGCTCCTACAATGAGCAATTCTTC.

The V call is TRBV7-9, the J call TRBJ2-2; no reliable D call. Trimming took off 5 bases at V and 2 bases at J, with 3 bases between the two ends. The germline V gene has CDR1 SEHNR and CDR2 FQNEAQ (reference sequence). This CDR3 has 12 amino acids. The DNA of the CDR3 is TGTGCCAGCAGCATCAACACCGGGGAGCTGTTTTTT. Translating gives CASSINTGELFF.

The chain has TRBV12-5 and TRBJ1-2; D call uncertain. Per the germline V gene, CDR1 is LGHNT and CDR2 is FRNRAP. The CDR3 loop spans 9 amino acids. Trimming removed 6 bases from V and 8 bases from J, with 4 bases in between. The CDR3 sequence: CASGGGYTF. Written as DNA, the CDR3 is TGTGCTAGTGGAGGCGGCTACACCTTC. Based on the CDR3 plus reference TRBV12-5 and TRBJ1-2, the full variable domain is DARVTQTPRHKVTEMGQEVTMRCQPILGHNTVFWYRQTMMQGLELLAYFRNRAPLDDSGMPKDRFSAEMPDATLATLKIQPSEPRDSAVYFCASGGGYTFGSGTRLTVV.

The rearrangement uses TRBV10-3 and TRBJ1-6, with 7 bases matching TRBD1. The CDR3 spans 14 residues. Germline values: CDR1 ENHRY, CDR2 SYGVKD. V was clipped by 4 bases and J by 10 bases; unmatched bases: 7. The CDR3 DNA follows: TGTGCCATCAGTGCCACAGGGGACGACTCACCCCTCCACTTT. Residues: CAISATGDDSPLHF.

This clonotype was observed once. Sequence at one end of the junction differs from germline and may be a read error. CDR3 bases: TGTGTCAGCAGCCTGACAGGGGGGTACGAGCAGTACTTC. This gives the protein CVSSLTGGYEQYF. This chain uses TRBV7-7 with TRBJ2-7; TRBD1 matches 9 bases. The CDR3 covers 13 residues. Germline lookup yields CDR1 SSHAT and CDR2 FNYEAQ (reference sequence).

This clonotype was counted between two and nine times. The V call is TRBV20-1, the J call TRBJ1-2; D might be TRBD1 (5 bases). Germline CDR1 DFQATT, CDR2 SNEGSKA (reference sequence). CDR3 length: 11 amino acids. Trimming left V 3 bases short and J 4 bases short, with 6 bases between. In nucleotides, the CDR3 is TGCAGTGCTAGTAGGGGCTATGGCTACACCTTC. Encoded protein: CSASRGYGYTF.

In this sample, this clonotype turned up many times. V gene TRBV2 combines with J gene TRBJ1-2, with D possibly being TRBD1 (5 bases). Trimming stripped 3 bases from V and 7 bases from J, with 9 bases between. Germline V lookup: CDR1 SNHLY, CDR2 FYNNEI. CDR3 length equals 12 residues. The CDR3 reads CASSEGVSGYTF. In DNA, the CDR3 is TGTGCCAGCAGTGAGGGGGTATCTGGCTACACCTTC.

CDR3 amino acids: CASSKSGGGYGYTF. As DNA, the CDR3 is TGTGCCAGCAGCAAATCCGGGGGGGGTTATGGCTACACCTTC. The V and J genes are TRBV6-5 and TRBJ1-2; TRBD1 might be the D (5 bases). The V and J ends lost 6 bases and 5 bases respectively, with 16 bases between them. The germline gives CDR1 MNHEY, CDR2 SVGAGI. The CDR3 is 14 residues long.

A few counts support this clonotype. The V and J genes are TRBV5-1 and TRBJ2-7; D is unclear. The V and J ends lost 6 bases and 7 bases respectively, with 11 bases between them. In germline, CDR1 is SGHRS, CDR2 YFSETQ. The CDR3 contains 11 residues. Written as DNA, the CDR3 is TGCGCCAGCACCTTAATGGGGGAGCAGTACTTC. As protein: CASTLMGEQYF.

The chain has TRBV5-1 and TRBJ2-2; D not resolved. With 0 bases removed from V and 7 bases from J, the gap between germline ends came to 4 bases. The CDR3 is made up of 12 amino acids. Germline CDR1 SGHRS, CDR2 YFSETQ. The CDR3 reads CASSLANGELFF. The CDR3 nucleotides are TGCGCCAGCAGCTTGGCCAACGGGGAGCTGTTTTTT.

The sample holds a few counts of this clonotype. The CDR3 loop is CSATPGQPYEQYF. For the CDR3, the DNA is TGCAGTGCTACCCCGGGACAGCCCTACGAGCAGTACTTC. This chain links TRBV20-1 with TRBJ2-7, with 7 bases fitting TRBD1. The CDR3 totals 13 residues. J was trimmed by 2 bases and V by 4 bases; bases with no gene match: 5. Germline V lookup: CDR1 DFQATT, CDR2 SNEGSKA (reference sequence).

This chain links TRBV7-9 with TRBJ2-7; 9 bases line up with TRBD1. Germline CDR1 reads SEHNR; CDR2 reads FQNEAQ (reference sequence). V shed 5 bases and J 7 bases; nucleotides not matched to a gene: 12. The CDR3 has 15 residues. The CDR3 coding sequence is TGTGCCAGCAGCCGGACCGGGACAGGGCGGAGTGAGCAGTACTTC. It encodes CASSRTGTGRSEQYF.

This chain connects TRBV29-1 to TRBJ1-4; 7 nucleotides match TRBD1. V was clipped by 6 bases and J by 4 bases; unmatched bases: 5. Germline CDR1 is SQVTM and CDR2 is ANQGSEA. The CDR3 contains 13 residues. CDR3 coding DNA: TGCAGCGTGACAGGGTGGGATAATGAAAAACTGTTTTTT. This sequence encodes CSVTGWDNEKLFF. Combining the CDR3 with reference TRBV29-1 and TRBJ1-4 gives the whole variable domain SAVISQKPSRDICQRGTSLTIQCQVDSQVTMMFWYRQQPGQSLTLIATANQGSEATYESGFVIDKFPISRPNLTFSTLTVSNMSPEDSSIYLCSVTGWDNEKLFFGSGTQLSVL.

This clonotype was seen a handful of times. The genes are TRBV9 and TRBJ2-5, with 8 nucleotides matching TRBD1. Germline V gives CDR1 SGDLS, CDR2 YYNGEE. The CDR3 is made up of 16 amino acids. The J segment lost 5 bases and the V segment lost 0 bases, leaving 9 bases of the junction unmatched. The CDR3 DNA reads as TGTGCCAGCAGCGTAGTAGGGACAGGAGGGGTGGAGACCCAGTACTTC. Encoded protein: CASSVVGTGGVETQYF.

With regard to this clonotype: The conserved closing phenylalanine or tryptophan is absent in this CDR3, likely reflecting a read error. This chain joins TRBV6-2 or TRBV6-3 and TRBJ2-4; 10 nucleotides match TRBD1. Germline-derived CDR1 and CDR2 are MNHEY and SVGEGT. The CDR3 contains 17 residues. V dropped 2 bases and J dropped 0; count of bases not matched to a gene: 4. This CDR3 is CASSYQTGGLAKNIQYL. In nucleotides, the CDR3 is TGTGCCAGCAGTTACCAGACAGGGGGCCTAGCCAAAAACATTCAGTACCTC.